A single sample is the source of the 20 T cell receptor beta chains below, sequenced in a study of blood T cell repertoires in COVID-19. Clones were sequenced by immunoSEQ multiplex PCR, and TCRdb holds only the in-frame ones, with some missing. The sample includes some 220,000 clones, 75% to 85% of them seen just once. Material: peripheral blood. The receptor source for this set is a woman between 70 and 85 years old with COVID-19, enrolled during active disease.

This chain links TRBV5-1 with TRBJ1-1, with 7 bases matching TRBD1. Per germline, CDR1 SGHRS and CDR2 YFSETQ. After removal of 4 bases from V and 3 bases from J, the junction contained 9 bases not matched to a gene. The CDR3 has 15 amino acids. The DNA for the CDR3 is TGCGCCAGCAGCGCGGGGACAGCTTTGCACACTGAAGCTTTCTTT. Translation: CASSAGTALHTEAFF. The full variable domain, rest sourced from reference TRBV5-1 and TRBJ1-1, is KAGVTQTPRYLIKTRGQQVTLSCSPISGHRSVSWYQQTPGQGLQFLFEYFSETQRNKGNFPGRFSGRQFSNSRSEMNVSTLELGDSALYLCASSAGTALHTEAFFGQGTRLTVV.

The rearrangement uses TRBV7-2 and TRBJ1-6; the match to TRBD1 covers 7 bases. The CDR3 extends over 14 amino acids. Germline V gives CDR1 SGHTA, CDR2 FQGNSA. The V segment lost 2 bases and the J segment 7 bases; nucleotides outside the gene matches: 2. The CDR3 loop is CASSLRQGNSPLHF. DNA of the CDR3: TGTGCCAGCAGCTTAAGACAGGGAAATTCACCCCTCCACTTT.

J is TRBJ1-3 and V is TRBV19; maybe TRBD1 (5 bases). The CDR3 has 14 amino acids. V lost 6 bases to trimming and J lost 7 bases, with 16 bases between them. Germline values: CDR1 LNHDA, CDR2 SQIVND (reference sequence). The CDR3 DNA follows: TGTGCCAGTAGACGGGACTCAGGGAGGAACACCATATATTTT. Translating it yields CASRRDSGRNTIYF.

This chain connects TRBV28 to TRBJ1-6; D is uncertain. The CDR3 runs to 17 residues. V lost 3 bases and J 0 bases, leaving 12 bases between the germline ends. Per the germline V gene, CDR1 is MDHEN and CDR2 is SYDVKM. Here the CDR3 DNA reads TGTGCCAGCAGTTTTACACGGCGGAGCTCCTATAATTCACCCCTCCACTTT. This gives the protein CASSFTRRSSYNSPLHF.

The chain joins TRBV2 to TRBJ2-7; 8 nucleotides line up with TRBD2. The germline V gene has CDR1 SNHLY and CDR2 FYNNEI. The ends lost 7 bases at V and 4 bases at J; junction bases unmatched: 12. CDR3 length: 15 amino acids. The CDR3 DNA follows: TGTGCCAGCAAATCGAACGGGGCGGGAGGTTACGAGCAGTACTTC. The encoded protein is CASKSNGAGGYEQYF.

This clone was seen a single time. CDR3 residues: CASSPFQWGQIFYNEQFF. The CDR3 DNA reads as TGTGCCAGCAGCCCCTTTCAGTGGGGACAGATATTCTACAATGAGCAGTTCTTC. The V call is TRBV9, the J call TRBJ2-1, with 7 bases matching TRBD1. J gave up 3 bases and V 4 bases, and 16 bases lay outside the gene matches. The CDR3 is 18 amino acids. Per the germline V gene, CDR1 is SGDLS and CDR2 is YYNGEE.

This chain uses TRBV9 with TRBJ2-1; 10 positions agree with TRBD1. The CDR3 runs 17 residues. V was clipped by 0 bases and J by 10 bases; unmatched bases: 13. Germline V gene sequence: CDR1 SGDLS, CDR2 YYNGEE. CDR3 nucleotide sequence: TGTGCCAGCAGCGTAGAAAGGGGACAGGGGATGGTGTACGAGCAGTTCTTC. Translation: CASSVERGQGMVYEQFF.

The rearrangement uses TRBV20-1 and TRBJ1-5, with D uncertain. With 6 bases removed from V and 4 bases from J, the gap between germline ends came to 13 bases. From germline, CDR1 is DFQATT and CDR2 SNEGSKA (reference sequence). The CDR3 length is 13 residues. The CDR3 bases are TGCAGTGCCAGTACAGCTTTAAATCAGCCCCAGCATTTT. Translation gives CSASTALNQPQHF.

This clone was seen more than once but under ten times. This sequence joins TRBV30 and TRBJ1-6, with TRBD1 identical over 7 bases. J lost 9 bases, V lost 3 bases, and 14 bases had no gene match. This CDR3 is built from 16 residues. Germline lookup yields CDR1 GTSNPN and CDR2 SVGIG (reference sequence). This CDR3 is CAWRSDRASGGSPLHF. CDR3 nucleotides: TGTGCCTGGAGAAGCGACAGGGCAAGCGGTGGTTCACCCCTCCACTTT.

The V gene is TRBV12-3 or TRBV12-4, the J gene TRBJ2-7, with 9 bases that match TRBD2. Trimming took 4 bases from V and 6 from J; bases not matched to a gene: 4. The CDR3 length is 13 residues. CDR3 in DNA: TGTGCCAGCAGTTCGGGACTAGCTTTCGAGCAGTACTTC. This encodes CASSSGLAFEQYF.

This chain connects TRBV19 to TRBJ1-5, with 9 bases identical to TRBD1. The germline V gene encodes CDR1 LNHDA and CDR2 SQIVND (reference sequence). The J segment lost 9 bases and the V segment lost 8 bases, leaving 8 bases of the junction unmatched. The CDR3 is 13 residues long. CDR3 coding DNA: TGTGCCAGTTCGCAAACAGGGGGCATGCCCCAGCATTTT. This gives the protein CASSQTGGMPQHF.

The chain recombines TRBV10-3 with TRBJ2-5, with D perhaps TRBD1 (5 bases). Trimming took 3 bases from V and 1 from J, leaving 18 bases between them. The CDR3 runs to 17 residues. Germline lookup yields CDR1 ENHRY and CDR2 SYGVKD. CDR3 residues: CAISDHSGQNLQETQYF. CDR3 in DNA: TGTGCCATCAGTGATCACTCAGGACAAAATCTCCAAGAGACCCAGTACTTC.

The gene calls are TRBV24-1 and TRBJ2-5; maybe TRBD2 (6 bases). The germline V and J ends were trimmed by 6 bases and 2 bases, with 21 bases remaining between them. The length of the CDR3 is 17 residues. The germline V gene has CDR1 KGHDR and CDR2 SFDVKD. The CDR3 DNA reads TGTGCCACCAGTATCGGAGGGGACCCCGAAGTTCAAGAGACCCAGTACTTC. It encodes CATSIGGDPEVQETQYF.

The chain is built from TRBV6-5 and TRBJ2-1, with D possibly TRBD1 on 5 matching bases. Germline-derived CDR1 and CDR2 are MNHEY and SVGAGI. Trimming shortened V by 6 bases and J by 5 bases, and 8 bases separated the two germline ends. The CDR3 spans 12 residues. The CDR3, as DNA: TGTGCCAGCAGGGGGCGCAACAATGAGCAGTTCTTC. It specifies CASRGRNNEQFF.

The rearrangement links TRBV28 to TRBJ1-2, with TRBD1 matching over 10 bases. The CDR3 consists of 15 residues. Germline V lookup: CDR1 MDHEN, CDR2 SYDVKM. The V and J ends lost 4 bases and 5 bases, in that order; junction bases with no gene match: 7. The CDR3 DNA is TGTGCCAGCAGTTCCGTGGGACAGGGGCGGTATGGCTACACCTTC. This codes for CASSSVGQGRYGYTF.

The rearrangement links TRBV27 to TRBJ2-1; D remains unclear. V was trimmed by 6 bases and J by 7 bases, leaving 13 bases between them. The germline CDR1 and CDR2 sequences are MNHEY and SMNVEV (reference sequence). The CDR3 sequence is 13 residues long. As DNA, the CDR3 is TGTGCCAGCAGACCGACCCAGGCTAATGAGCAGTTCTTC. Residues: CASRPTQANEQFF.

The CDR3 nucleotides are TGTGCCAGCAGCCTCACCCTGGCAGGGGTAGGAAATCAGCCCCAGCATTTT. Translating gives CASSLTLAGVGNQPQHF. The chain carries TRBV5-4 and TRBJ1-5; D is possibly TRBD1 (6 bases). The ends were cut back, 4 bases at V and 4 bases at J, with 21 bases in the middle. This CDR3 region has 17 residues. The germline V gene has CDR1 SGHNT and CDR2 YYREEE (reference sequence).

This clone was detected once. This chain joins TRBV5-4 and TRBJ1-2, with 9 bases identical to TRBD1. The germline gives CDR1 SGHNT, CDR2 YYREEE (reference sequence). After removal of 4 bases from V and 9 bases from J, the junction contained 4 bases not matched to a gene. The CDR3 has 12 residues. CDR3 sequence: CASSLGTGRYTF. The CDR3 DNA reads TGTGCCAGCAGCCTCGGGACAGGGCGCTACACCTTC.

This chain links TRBV27 with TRBJ1-2, with D perhaps TRBD1 (5 bases). The CDR3 spans 13 residues. Germline V gene data show CDR1 as MNHEY and CDR2 as SMNVEV (reference sequence). Trimming took off 3 bases at V and 8 bases at J, with 13 bases between the two ends. The CDR3 nucleotides are TGTGCCAGCAGTTTCGAAGGGGTTAGCGGCTACACCTTC. Its translation is CASSFEGVSGYTF.

This chain connects TRBV19 to TRBJ2-5; tentatively, D is TRBD2 (5 bases). The V gene lost 10 bases and the J gene lost 5 bases, with 17 bases spanning the gap. Germline CDR1 reads LNHDA; CDR2 reads SQIVND (reference sequence). The CDR3 length is 13 residues. The CDR3 spells CATRKFGGETQYF. CDR3 nucleotide sequence: TGTGCCACCCGAAAGTTTGGCGGGGAGACCCAGTACTTC.